This record looks at one T cell receptor (beta chain) sequence and its context. Its target is not known. Profiling relied on immunoSEQ multiplex PCR, and the TCRdb table lists in-frame clones only, not all of them. The sample shows 100,000 to 150,000 clones, approximately 94% of them seen only once. The sample comes from a study of T cell responses to AZD1222 COVID-19 vaccine. V was clipped by 0 bases and J by 3 bases, with 8 bases between them. Germline V lookup: CDR1 SGHKS, CDR2 YYEKEE (reference sequence). The CDR3 covers 14 residues. Findings and limits, study-wide: White British people made up most donors, females outnumbered males, and clonal diversity was possibly underestimated. Repertoires were obtained solely post-peak T cell response.

This chain joins TRBV5-5 and TRBJ2-3; tentatively, D is TRBD1 or TRBD2 (5 bases each). The receptor's source is an adult who received the AZD1222 COVID-19 vaccine. The specimen comprised peripheral blood, sampled 28 days after the second AZD1222 dose. CDR3 in amino acids: CASSLDRRTDTQYF. In nucleotides, the CDR3 is TGTGCCAGCAGCTTGGACAGGAGGACAGATACGCAGTATTTT.